The present entry profiles one T cell receptor (beta chain) with its context. The antigen is unknown. Time point specified: week 35, safety follow-up. What each vaccine dose contained was 300 ug of mutant IDH1 20-mer peptide, accompanied by topical imiquimod. During weeks 1, 3, 5, 7, 11, 15, 19 and 23, patients received eight vaccinations. This sample is part of a study of a mutant IDH1 vaccine in newly diagnosed glioma. Study information: The treated group averaged approximately 38 years old and was around 62% male, 37.5% female. Week 35 brought visit V12, which was followed by visit V13 at week 47. Therapy received beforehand was radiotherapy, temozolomide, or both, with most patients given both.

Only in-frame clones appear in the TCRdb table, and some are missing; sequencing was by immunoSEQ multiplex PCR. Of under 40,000 clones in the sample, roughly 80% were seen once. This CDR3 has 17 residues. Trimming removed 5 bases from V and 6 bases from J; junction bases left unmatched: 14. Germline V gene lookup returns CDR1 MNHEY and CDR2 SMNVEV (reference sequence). Sample: PBMCs, taken from a glioma patient whose treatment included an IDH1 peptide vaccine. This clonotype originated in a man between 25 and 39 years old with glioma. This chain links TRBV27 with TRBJ1-2, with TRBD1 matching over 11 bases. CDR3 residues: CASSRTGGGLGQNGYTF. Here the CDR3 DNA reads TGTGCCAGCAGTCGGACAGGGGGCGGTCTGGGGCAAAATGGCTACACCTTC.